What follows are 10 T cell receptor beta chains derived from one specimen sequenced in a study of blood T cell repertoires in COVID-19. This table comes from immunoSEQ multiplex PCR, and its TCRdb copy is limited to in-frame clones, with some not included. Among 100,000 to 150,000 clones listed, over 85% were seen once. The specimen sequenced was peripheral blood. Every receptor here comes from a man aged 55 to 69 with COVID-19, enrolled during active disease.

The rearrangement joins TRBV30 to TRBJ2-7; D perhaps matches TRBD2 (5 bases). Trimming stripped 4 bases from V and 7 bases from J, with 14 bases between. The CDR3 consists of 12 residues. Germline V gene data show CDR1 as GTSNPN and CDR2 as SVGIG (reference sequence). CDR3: CAWTRVANEQYF. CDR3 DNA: TGTGCCTGGACTAGGGTAGCGAATGAGCAGTACTTC.

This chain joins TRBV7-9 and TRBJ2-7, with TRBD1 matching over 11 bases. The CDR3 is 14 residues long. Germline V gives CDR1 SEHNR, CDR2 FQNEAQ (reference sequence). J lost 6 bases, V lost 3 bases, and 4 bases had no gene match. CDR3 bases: TGTGCCAGCAGCTTGGGGACAGGGGGTATCGAGCAGTACTTC. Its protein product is CASSLGTGGIEQYF.

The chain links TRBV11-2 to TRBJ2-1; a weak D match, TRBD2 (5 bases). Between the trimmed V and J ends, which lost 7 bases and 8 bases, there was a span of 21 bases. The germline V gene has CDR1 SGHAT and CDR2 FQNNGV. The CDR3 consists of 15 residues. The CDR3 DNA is TGTGCCAGCATGGGTAAAAGAGCGGAGCCAGATGAGCAGTTCTTC. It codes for CASMGKRAEPDEQFF.

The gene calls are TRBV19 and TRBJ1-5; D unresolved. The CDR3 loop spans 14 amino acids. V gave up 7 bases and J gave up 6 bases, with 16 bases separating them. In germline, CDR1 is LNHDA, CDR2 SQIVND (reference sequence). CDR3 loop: CASKRREVGQPQHF. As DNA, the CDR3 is TGTGCCAGTAAGAGGAGGGAGGTAGGTCAGCCCCAGCATTTT. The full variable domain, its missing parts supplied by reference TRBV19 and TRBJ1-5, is DGGITQSPKYLFRKEGQNVTLSCEQNLNHDAMYWYRQDPGQGLRLIYYSQIVNDFQKGDIAEGYSVSREKKESFPLTVTSAQKNPTAFYLCASKRREVGQPQHFGDGTRLSIL.

CDR3 loop: CASSPGSSYNEQFF. The CDR3 DNA sequence: TGTGCCAGCTCACCGGGGAGCTCCTACAATGAGCAGTTCTTC. The rearrangement uses TRBV18 and TRBJ2-1; TRBD2 is a possible D gene (5 bases). V was trimmed by 3 bases and J by 0 bases, leaving 6 bases between them. The CDR3 totals 14 residues. CDR1 is KGHSH and CDR2 is LQKENI in the germline V gene.

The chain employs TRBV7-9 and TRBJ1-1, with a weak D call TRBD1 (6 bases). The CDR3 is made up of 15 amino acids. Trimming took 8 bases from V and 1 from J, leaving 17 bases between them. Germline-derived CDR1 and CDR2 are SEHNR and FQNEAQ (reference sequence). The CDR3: CASSSGGFGNTEAFF. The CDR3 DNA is TGTGCCAGCTCGTCGGGGGGCTTCGGGAACACTGAAGCTTTCTTT.

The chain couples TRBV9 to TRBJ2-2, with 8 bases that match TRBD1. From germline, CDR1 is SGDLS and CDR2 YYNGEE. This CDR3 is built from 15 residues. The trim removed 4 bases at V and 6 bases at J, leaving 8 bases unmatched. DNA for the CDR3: TGTGCCAGCAGCCCCCGGACAGGGTGGGCCGGGGAGCTGTTTTTT. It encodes CASSPRTGWAGELFF.

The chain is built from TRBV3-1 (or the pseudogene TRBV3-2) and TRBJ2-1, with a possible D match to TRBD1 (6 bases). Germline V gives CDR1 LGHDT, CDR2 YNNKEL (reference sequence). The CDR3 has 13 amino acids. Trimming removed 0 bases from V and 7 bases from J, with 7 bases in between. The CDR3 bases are TGTGCCAGCAGCCAAGATAGGGGGAATGAGCAGTTCTTC. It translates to CASSQDRGNEQFF.

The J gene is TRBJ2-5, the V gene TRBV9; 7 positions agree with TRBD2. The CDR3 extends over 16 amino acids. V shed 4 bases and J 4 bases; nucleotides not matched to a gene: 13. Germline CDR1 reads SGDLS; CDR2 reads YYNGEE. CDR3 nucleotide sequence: TGTGCCAGCAGCCCCTTTGGTGGGAGGGCCGGAGAGACCCAGTACTTC. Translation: CASSPFGGRAGETQYF.

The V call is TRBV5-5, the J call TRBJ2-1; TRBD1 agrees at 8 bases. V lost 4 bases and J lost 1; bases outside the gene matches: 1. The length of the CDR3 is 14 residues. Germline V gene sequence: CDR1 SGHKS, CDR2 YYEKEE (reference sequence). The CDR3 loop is CASSRDRSYNEQFF. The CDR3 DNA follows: TGTGCCAGCAGCCGGGACAGGTCCTACAATGAGCAGTTCTTC.